This entry lists 15 T cell receptor beta chains sequenced from one sample in a study of CD8 T cells in ankylosing spondylitis. Study outcomes and limitations: Seemingly characteristic of ankylosing spondylitis blood was a TCR beta motif consisting of several highly homologous variants.

No antigen has been assigned to these receptors. One entry per CDR3 protein results from TCRdb running MiXCR on the 5' RACE reads. The sample comprises some 220,000 distinct CDR3 sequences, approximately 7.4% of which are singletons, and 13% to 15% rests with the top ten. The sample was blood, either unsorted or a sorted T cell fraction (not recorded which). All receptors derive from a male donor with ankylosing spondylitis.

This clonotype has a count of ten or more. The rearrangement uses TRBV7-9 and TRBJ2-3; D not certain. This CDR3 contains 14 residues. Germline CDR1 and CDR2: SEHNR and FQNEAQ (reference sequence). V lost 0 bases and J lost 3, with 7 bases in between. The CDR3 bases are TGTGCCAGCAGCTTAGCGGACGGTACAGATACGCAGTATTTT. Its protein product is CASSLADGTDTQYF. Full variable domain (rest looked up from reference TRBV7-9 and TRBJ2-3): DTGVSQNPRHKITKRGQNVTFRCDPISEHNRLYWYRQTLGQGPEFLTYFQNEAQLEKSRLLSDRFSAERPKGSFSTLEIQRTEQGDSAMYLCASSLADGTDTQYFGPGTRLTVL.

The chain links TRBV10-2 to TRBJ2-7; D might be TRBD1 (6 bases). V shed 0 bases and J shed 2 bases, with 11 bases lying between them. The germline V gene encodes CDR1 WSHSY and CDR2 SAAADI. This CDR3 contains 15 residues. Here the CDR3 reads CASSESSGATYEQYF. The CDR3 coding sequence is TGCGCCAGCAGTGAGTCGTCAGGGGCGACCTACGAGCAGTACTTC.

This clonotype was picked up many times. CDR3 DNA sequence: TGTGCCAGCAGTTTAGCGCGGGAAATCACCGGGGAGCTGTTTTTT. Translation gives CASSLAREITGELFF. The chain joins TRBV12-3 or TRBV12-4 to TRBJ2-2, with D possibly matching TRBD2 (6 bases). V shed 0 bases and J shed 4 bases, with 9 bases lying between them. The CDR3 length is 15 residues.

The chain joins TRBV5-4 to TRBJ1-1, with a tentative D call TRBD1 (5 bases). Germline V CDR1 and CDR2: SGHNT, YYREEE (reference sequence). CDR3 length equals 14 residues. Trimming took off 0 bases at V and 4 bases at J, with 10 bases between the two ends. The CDR3 DNA follows: TGTGCCAGCAGCTTGGACAGGTACCCCACTGAAGCTTTCTTT. This codes for CASSLDRYPTEAFF. The entire variable domain, with the rest obtained from reference TRBV5-4 and TRBJ1-1, is as follows: ETGVTQSPTHLIKTRGQQVTLRCSSQSGHNTVSWYQQALGQGPQFIFQYYREEENGRGNFPPRFSGLQFPNYSSELNVNALELDDSALYLCASSLDRYPTEAFFGQGTRLTVV.

The J gene is TRBJ2-3, the V gene TRBV9; 10 bases align to TRBD2. The CDR3 runs 16 residues. Unmatched junction bases numbered 7, after V lost 4 bases and J lost 2 bases. Germline V gene data show CDR1 as SGDLS and CDR2 as YYNGEE. The CDR3 DNA sequence: TGTGCCAGCAGCCCTCGGACTAGCGGACTCACAGATACGCAGTATTTT. This gives the protein CASSPRTSGLTDTQYF.

This clonotype has ten or more counts. The rearrangement uses TRBV20-1 and TRBJ1-1, with D possibly TRBD1 on 6 matching bases. V lost 7 bases to trimming and J lost 3 bases, with 12 bases between them. This CDR3 has 12 amino acids. CDR1 and CDR2 (germline): DFQATT, SNEGSKA (reference sequence). CDR3 loop: CSVLRGYTEAFF. For the CDR3, the DNA is TGCAGTGTCTTAAGGGGGTACACTGAAGCTTTCTTT.

The chain has TRBV15 and TRBJ2-1, with unresolved D. Trimming took off 6 bases at V and 0 bases at J, with 9 bases between the two ends. The CDR3 contains 14 residues. Germline V lookup: CDR1 LNHNV, CDR2 YYDKDF (reference sequence). The CDR3 region has the DNA TGTGCCACCAGAGAACAGAACTCCTACAATGAGCAGTTCTTC. Translating gives CATREQNSYNEQFF.

There are many counts of this clonotype. The genes are TRBV29-1 and TRBJ2-7; 9 bases fit TRBD1. J gave up 7 bases and V 1 base, and 8 bases lay outside the gene matches. CDR1 is SQVTM, CDR2 ANQGSEA, per germline. This CDR3 region has 14 residues. The CDR3 nucleotides are TGCAGCGTTGAAGGCGGACAGGGGAGGGGGGAGCAGTACTTC. Its translation is CSVEGGQGRGEQYF.

In nucleotides, the CDR3 is TGTGCAAGTCGCCCTAGCGGGACTAGGGAGTGTGGCGGGGAGCTGTTTTTT. Protein product: CASRPSGTRECGGELFF. The rearrangement joins TRBV12-2 to TRBJ2-2; the listed D gene, TRBD2, was not tested against the DNA. TRBV12-2 is designated a pseudogene. The CDR3 runs 17 residues.

The sample holds many counts of this clonotype. The chain links TRBV7-9 to TRBJ1-2; 11 bases agree with TRBD1. The CDR3 is 16 residues long. Losses at the gene ends were 5 bases for V and 2 bases for J; bases not matched to a gene: 7. The germline CDR1 and CDR2 sequences are SEHNR and FQNEAQ (reference sequence). The CDR3 region is CASSKGTGGTNYGYTF. The DNA of the CDR3 is TGTGCCAGCAGCAAAGGGACAGGGGGGACGAACTATGGCTACACCTTC.

This clonotype occurred a few times. This rearrangement joins TRBV4-3 to TRBJ2-3; no clear D gene. This CDR3 is 16 amino acids long. Germline CDR1 and CDR2: LGHNA and YSLEER. Deletions cut 0 bases from V and 6 bases from J, with 16 bases between. In DNA form, the CDR3 reads TGCGCCAGCAGCCAAGATGTGGGCCCCCCTAGGGATACGCAGTATTTT. Protein sequence: CASSQDVGPPRDTQYF.

This clonotype was counted only a few times. This sequence joins TRBV29-1 and TRBJ2-7, with 9 positions matching TRBD1. There are 13 residues in the CDR3. V gave up 6 bases and J gave up 1 base; unmatched junction bases: 4. CDR1 and CDR2 from the germline V gene are SQVTM and ANQGSEA. CDR3 in DNA: TGCAGCGTCACAGGGGGCAAATCCTACGAGCAGTACTTC. Translating it yields CSVTGGKSYEQYF.

This clonotype was counted a few times. The chain combines TRBV3-1 with TRBJ1-1; D is undetermined. The V end was cut by 1 base, the J end by 3 bases, with 9 bases between. Germline V gene sequence: CDR1 LGHDT, CDR2 YNNKEL (reference sequence). This CDR3 has 14 residues. In nucleotides, the CDR3 is TGTGCCAGCAGCCAAGTCTCCTGGGACACTGAAGCTTTCTTT. This sequence encodes CASSQVSWDTEAFF. The variable domain in full, completed from reference TRBV3-1 and TRBJ1-1, reads DTAVSQTPKYLVTQMGNDKSIKCEQNLGHDTMYWYKQDSKKFLKIMFSYNNKELIINETVPNRFSPKSPDKAHLNLHINSLELGDSAVYFCASSQVSWDTEAFFGQGTRLTVV.

Regarding this clonotype: Since a much larger clone is just one base distant, this may be a read error. The genes are TRBV11-2 and TRBJ2-1; D may be TRBD2 (6 bases). Trimming shortened V by 1 base and J by 5 bases, and 18 bases separated the two germline ends. The V gene's germline CDR1 is SGHAT and CDR2 FQNNGV. The CDR3 contains 17 residues. CDR3 sequence: CASSLARAEGGNNEQFF. The CDR3 DNA is TGTGCCAGCAGCTTAGCTAGAGCGGAGGGTGGGAACAATGAGCAGTTCTTC. Combining the CDR3 with reference TRBV11-2 and TRBJ2-1 gives the whole variable domain EAGVAQSPRYKIIEKRQSVAFWCNPISGHATLYWYQQILGQGPKLLIQFQNNGVVDDSQLPKDRFSAERLKGVDSTLKIQPAKLEDSAVYLCASSLARAEGGNNEQFFGPGTRLTVL.

Comment on this clonotype: Because the CDR3 is missing its conserved closing phenylalanine or tryptophan, this is likely a read error. CDR3 sequence (DNA): TGTGCCAGCAGCTTGGTGGCGTTAAGCTCCTACAATGAGCAGTTCATC. Protein product: CASSLVALSSYNEQFI. The rearrangement uses TRBV5-5 and TRBJ2-1; D unresolved. From germline, CDR1 is SGHKS and CDR2 YYEKEE (reference sequence). Between the trimmed V and J ends, which lost 0 bases and 0 bases, there was a span of 10 bases. The CDR3 length is 16 residues.